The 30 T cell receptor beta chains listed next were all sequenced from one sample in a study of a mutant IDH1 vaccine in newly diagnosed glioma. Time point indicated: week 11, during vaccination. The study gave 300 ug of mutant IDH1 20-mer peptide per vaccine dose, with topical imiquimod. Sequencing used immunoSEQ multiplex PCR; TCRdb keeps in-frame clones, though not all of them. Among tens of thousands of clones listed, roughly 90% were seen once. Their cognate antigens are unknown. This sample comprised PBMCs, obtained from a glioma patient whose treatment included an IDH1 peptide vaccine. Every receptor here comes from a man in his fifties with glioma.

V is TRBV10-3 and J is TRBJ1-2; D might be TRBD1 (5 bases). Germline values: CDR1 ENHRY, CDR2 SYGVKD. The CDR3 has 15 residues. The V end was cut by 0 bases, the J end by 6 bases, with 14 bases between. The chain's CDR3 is CAISESGNRRDGYTF. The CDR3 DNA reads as TGTGCCATCAGTGAGTCAGGTAACAGGAGGGATGGCTACACCTTC.

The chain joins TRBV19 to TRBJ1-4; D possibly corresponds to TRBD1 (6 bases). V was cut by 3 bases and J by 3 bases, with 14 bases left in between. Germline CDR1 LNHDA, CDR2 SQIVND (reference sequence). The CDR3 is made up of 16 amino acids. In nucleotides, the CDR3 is TGTGCCAGTAGTATGACTTCGGGGGCGGCTAATGAAAAACTGTTTTTT. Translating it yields CASSMTSGAANEKLFF.

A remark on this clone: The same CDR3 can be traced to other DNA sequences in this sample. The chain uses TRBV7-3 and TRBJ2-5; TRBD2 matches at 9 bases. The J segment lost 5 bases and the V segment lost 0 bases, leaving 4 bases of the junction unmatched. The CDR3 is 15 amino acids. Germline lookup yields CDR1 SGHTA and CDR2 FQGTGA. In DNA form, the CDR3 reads TGTGCCAGCAGCTTAACTAGCGGGAGCGGGGAGACCCAGTACTTC. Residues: CASSLTSGSGETQYF.

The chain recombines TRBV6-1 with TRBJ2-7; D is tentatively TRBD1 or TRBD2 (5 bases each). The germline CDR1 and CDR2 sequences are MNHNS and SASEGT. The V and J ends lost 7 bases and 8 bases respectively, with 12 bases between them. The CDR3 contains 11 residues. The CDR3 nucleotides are TGTGCCAGCAAAACCGGGACCCAGCAGTACTTC. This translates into CASKTGTQQYF.

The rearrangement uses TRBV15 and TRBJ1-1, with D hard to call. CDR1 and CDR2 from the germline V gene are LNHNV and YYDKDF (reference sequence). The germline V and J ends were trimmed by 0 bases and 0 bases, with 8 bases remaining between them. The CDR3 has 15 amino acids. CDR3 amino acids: CATSRDRALNTEAFF. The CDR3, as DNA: TGTGCCACCAGCAGAGATAGGGCTTTGAACACTGAAGCTTTCTTT.

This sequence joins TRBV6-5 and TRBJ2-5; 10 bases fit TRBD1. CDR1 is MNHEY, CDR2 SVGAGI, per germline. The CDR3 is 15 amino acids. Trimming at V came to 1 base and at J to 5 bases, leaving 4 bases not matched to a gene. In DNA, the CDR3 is TGTGCCAGCAGTTACTATGACAGGGGGCTGGAGACCCAGTACTTC. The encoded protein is CASSYYDRGLETQYF.

The CDR3 region is CASSSPGTGVVQYF. The CDR3 DNA sequence: TGTGCCAGCAGCTCGCCCGGGACAGGGGTGGTGCAGTACTTC. V is TRBV13 and J is TRBJ2-7; 10 bases are a match to TRBD1. Germline V gene sequence: CDR1 PRHDT, CDR2 FYEKMQ (reference sequence). V was clipped by 4 bases and J by 9 bases; unmatched bases: 9. CDR3 length: 14 amino acids.

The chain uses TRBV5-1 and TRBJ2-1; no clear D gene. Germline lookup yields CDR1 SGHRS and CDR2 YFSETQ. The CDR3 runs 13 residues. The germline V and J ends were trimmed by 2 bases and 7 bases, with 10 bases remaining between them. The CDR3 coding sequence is TGCGCCAGCAGCTTTCAACCGCGGAATGAGCAGTTCTTC. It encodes CASSFQPRNEQFF.

This chain's CDR3 is CASSYEGTGGYEQYF. As DNA, the CDR3 is TGTGCCAGCAGTTACGAAGGGACAGGGGGCTACGAGCAGTACTTC. The chain carries TRBV6-6 and TRBJ2-7; 11 bases are a match to TRBD1. The CDR3 covers 15 residues. V was pared by 2 bases and J by 3 bases, with 3 bases of the junction left unmatched. The germline V gene encodes CDR1 MNHNY and CDR2 SVGAGI (reference sequence).

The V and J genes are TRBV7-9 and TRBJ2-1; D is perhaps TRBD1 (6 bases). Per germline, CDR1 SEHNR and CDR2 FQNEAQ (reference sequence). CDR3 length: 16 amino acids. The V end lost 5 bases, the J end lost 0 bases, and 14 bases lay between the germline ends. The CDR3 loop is CASSPTTGRSYNEQFF. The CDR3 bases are TGTGCCAGCAGCCCTACGACAGGCCGCTCCTACAATGAGCAGTTCTTC.

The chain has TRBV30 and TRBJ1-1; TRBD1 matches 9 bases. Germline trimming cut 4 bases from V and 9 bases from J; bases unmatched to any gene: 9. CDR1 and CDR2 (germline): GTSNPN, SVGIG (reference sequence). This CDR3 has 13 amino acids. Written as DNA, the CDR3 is TGTGCCTGGATCGTAAGTACAGGGGGCAAAGCTTTCTTT. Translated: CAWIVSTGGKAFF.

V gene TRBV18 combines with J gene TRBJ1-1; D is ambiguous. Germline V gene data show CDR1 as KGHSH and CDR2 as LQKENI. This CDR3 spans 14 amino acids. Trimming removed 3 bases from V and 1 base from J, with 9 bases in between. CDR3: CASSPSRANTEAFF. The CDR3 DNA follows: TGTGCCAGCTCACCTTCCAGAGCGAACACTGAAGCTTTCTTT.

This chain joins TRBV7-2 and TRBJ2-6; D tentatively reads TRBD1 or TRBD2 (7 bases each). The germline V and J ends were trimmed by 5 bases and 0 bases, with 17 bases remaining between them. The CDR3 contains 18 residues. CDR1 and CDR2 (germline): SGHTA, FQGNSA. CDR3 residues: CASSRQGGGVSGANVLTF. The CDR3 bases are TGTGCCAGCAGCCGACAGGGAGGGGGTGTCTCTGGGGCCAACGTCCTGACTTTC.

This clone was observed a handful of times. The CDR3: CATSRDLGGDIQYF. The CDR3 DNA reads TGTGCCACCAGCAGAGATTTGGGGGGTGACATTCAGTACTTC. The chain uses TRBV15 and TRBJ2-4; maybe TRBD2 (6 bases). Per germline, CDR1 LNHNV and CDR2 YYDKDF (reference sequence). V was cut by 0 bases and J by 8 bases, with 11 bases left in between. CDR3 length equals 14 residues. The complete variable domain, with remaining parts taken from reference TRBV15 and TRBJ2-4, reads DAMVIQNPRYQVTQFGKPVTLSCSQTLNHNVMYWYQQKSSQAPKLLFHYYDKDFNNEADTPDNFQSRRPNTSFCFLDIRSPGLGDTAMYLCATSRDLGGDIQYFGAGTRLSVL.

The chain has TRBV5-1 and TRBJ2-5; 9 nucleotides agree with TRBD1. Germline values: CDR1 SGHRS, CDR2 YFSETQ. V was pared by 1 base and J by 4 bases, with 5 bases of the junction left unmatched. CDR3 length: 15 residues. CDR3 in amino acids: CASSLKRDRAETQYF. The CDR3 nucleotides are TGCGCCAGCAGCTTGAAGCGGGACAGGGCAGAGACCCAGTACTTC.

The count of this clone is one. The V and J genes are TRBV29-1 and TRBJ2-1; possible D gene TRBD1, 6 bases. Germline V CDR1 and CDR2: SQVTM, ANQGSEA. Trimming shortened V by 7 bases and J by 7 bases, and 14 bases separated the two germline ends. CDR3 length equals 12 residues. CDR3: CSADRTVNEQFF. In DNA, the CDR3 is TGCAGCGCTGACAGGACTGTTAATGAGCAGTTCTTC.

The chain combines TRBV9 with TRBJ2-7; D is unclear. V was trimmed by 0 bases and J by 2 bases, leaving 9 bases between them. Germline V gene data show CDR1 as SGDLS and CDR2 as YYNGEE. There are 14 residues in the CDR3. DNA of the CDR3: TGTGCCAGCAGCGTAGGGGTCCCCGCCTACGAGCAGTACTTC. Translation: CASSVGVPAYEQYF. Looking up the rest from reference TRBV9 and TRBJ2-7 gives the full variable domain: DSGVTQTPKHLITATGQRVTLRCSPRSGDLSVYWYQQSLDQGLQFLIQYYNGEERAKGNILERFSAQQFPDLHSELNLSSLELGDSALYFCASSVGVPAYEQYFGPGTRLTVT.

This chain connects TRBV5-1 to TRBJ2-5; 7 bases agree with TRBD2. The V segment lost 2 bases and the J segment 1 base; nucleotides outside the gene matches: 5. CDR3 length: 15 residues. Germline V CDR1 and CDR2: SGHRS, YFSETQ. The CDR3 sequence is CASSFQAGPQETQYF. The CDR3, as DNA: TGCGCCAGCAGCTTTCAAGCGGGGCCCCAAGAGACCCAGTACTTC.

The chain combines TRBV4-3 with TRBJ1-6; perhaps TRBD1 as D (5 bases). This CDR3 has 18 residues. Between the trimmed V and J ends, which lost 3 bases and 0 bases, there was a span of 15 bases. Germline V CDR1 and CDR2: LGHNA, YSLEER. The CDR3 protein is CASSQTGLRSSYNSPLHF. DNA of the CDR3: TGCGCCAGCAGCCAGACGGGACTCAGGAGCTCCTATAATTCACCCCTCCACTTT.

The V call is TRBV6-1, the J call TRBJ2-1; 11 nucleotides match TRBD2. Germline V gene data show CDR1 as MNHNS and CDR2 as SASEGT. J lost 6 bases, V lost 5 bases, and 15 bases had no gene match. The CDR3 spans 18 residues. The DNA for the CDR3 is TGTGCCAGCAGTAAAGGGTCCATAGCGGGAGGGCAGATCAATGAGCAGTTCTTC. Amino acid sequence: CASSKGSIAGGQINEQFF.

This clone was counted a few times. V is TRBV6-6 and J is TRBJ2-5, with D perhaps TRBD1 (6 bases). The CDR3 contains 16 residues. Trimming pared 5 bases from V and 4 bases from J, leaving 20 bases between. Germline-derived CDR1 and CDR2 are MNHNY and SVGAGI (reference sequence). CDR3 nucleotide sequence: TGTGCCAGCAGTAACACGGCCCCAGGGGCGGGAGAGACCCAGTACTTC. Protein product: CASSNTAPGAGETQYF.

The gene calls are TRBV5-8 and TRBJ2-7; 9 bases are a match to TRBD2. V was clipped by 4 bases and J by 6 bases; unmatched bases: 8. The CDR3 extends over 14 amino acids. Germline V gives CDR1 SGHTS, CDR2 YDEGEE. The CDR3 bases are TGTGCCAGCAGCCGGGCTAGCGGGATTGGCGAGCAGTACTTC. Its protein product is CASSRASGIGEQYF. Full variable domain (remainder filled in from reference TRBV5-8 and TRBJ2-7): EAGVTQSPTHLIKTRGQQATLRCSPISGHTSVYWYQQALGLGLQFLLWYDEGEERNRGNFPPRFSGRQFPNYSSELNVNALELEDSALYLCASSRASGIGEQYFGPGTRLTVT.

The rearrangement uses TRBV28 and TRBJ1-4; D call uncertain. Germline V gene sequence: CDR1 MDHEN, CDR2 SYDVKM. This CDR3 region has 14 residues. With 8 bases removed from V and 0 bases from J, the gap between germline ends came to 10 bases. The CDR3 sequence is CASGYRPTNEKLFF. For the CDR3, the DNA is TGTGCCAGCGGGTACAGACCAACTAATGAAAAACTGTTTTTT.

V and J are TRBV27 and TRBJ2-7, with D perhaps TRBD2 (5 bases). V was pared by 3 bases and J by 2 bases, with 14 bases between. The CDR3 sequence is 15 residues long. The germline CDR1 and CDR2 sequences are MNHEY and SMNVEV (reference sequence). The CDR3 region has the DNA TGTGCCAGCAGTTTTGTTGCGGACTCTCCCTACGAGCAGTACTTC. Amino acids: CASSFVADSPYEQYF.

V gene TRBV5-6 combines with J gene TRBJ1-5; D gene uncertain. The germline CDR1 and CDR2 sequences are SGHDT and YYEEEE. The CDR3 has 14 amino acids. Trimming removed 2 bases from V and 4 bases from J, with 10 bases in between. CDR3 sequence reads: CASSLNRLNQPQHF. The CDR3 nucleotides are TGTGCCAGCAGCTTAAACAGACTTAATCAGCCCCAGCATTTT.

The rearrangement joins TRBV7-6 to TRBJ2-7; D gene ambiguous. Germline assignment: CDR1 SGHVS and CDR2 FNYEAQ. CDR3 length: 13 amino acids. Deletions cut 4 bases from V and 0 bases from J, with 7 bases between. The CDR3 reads CASSSYNSYEQYF. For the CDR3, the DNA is TGTGCCAGCAGCTCGTATAACTCCTACGAGCAGTACTTC.

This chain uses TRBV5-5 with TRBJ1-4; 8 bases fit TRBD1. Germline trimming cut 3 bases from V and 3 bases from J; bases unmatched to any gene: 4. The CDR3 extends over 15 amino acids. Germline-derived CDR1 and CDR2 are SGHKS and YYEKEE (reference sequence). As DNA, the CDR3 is TGTGCCAGCAGCTATGGGACAGGAGCTAATGAAAAACTGTTTTTT. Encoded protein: CASSYGTGANEKLFF.

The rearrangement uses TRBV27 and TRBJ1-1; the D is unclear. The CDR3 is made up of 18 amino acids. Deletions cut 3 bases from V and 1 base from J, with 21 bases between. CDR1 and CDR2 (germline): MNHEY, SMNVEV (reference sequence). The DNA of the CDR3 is TGTGCCAGCAGTTTTTATTTTGAGGGAGGAAGTAGGAACACTGAAGCTTTCTTT. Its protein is CASSFYFEGGSRNTEAFF.

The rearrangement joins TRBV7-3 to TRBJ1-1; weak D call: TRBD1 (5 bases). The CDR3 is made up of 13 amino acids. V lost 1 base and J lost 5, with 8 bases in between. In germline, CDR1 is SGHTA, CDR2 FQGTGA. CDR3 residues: CASSLRRGTEAFF. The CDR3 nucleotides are TGTGCCAGCAGCTTAAGGAGGGGAACTGAAGCTTTCTTT.

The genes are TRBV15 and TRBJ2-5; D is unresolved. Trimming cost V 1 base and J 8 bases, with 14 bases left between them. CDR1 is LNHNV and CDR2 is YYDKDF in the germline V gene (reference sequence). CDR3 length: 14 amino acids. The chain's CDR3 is CATSRARTLETQYF. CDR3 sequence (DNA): TGTGCCACCAGCAGAGCTCGCACTTTAGAAACCCAGTACTTC.